A selection of T cell receptor beta chains follows, all from one sample in a study of Ad26.COV2.S vaccination and SARS-CoV-2 variants. Data came from immunoSEQ multiplex PCR; TCRdb stores just in-frame clones and leaves some out. The data show hundreds of thousands of clones, roughly 90% seen once. Sequences were derived from peripheral blood, sampled in a trial of Ad26.COV2.S vaccine versus placebo. The origin of the receptors is a person between 18 and 65 years old who received the Ad26.COV2.S COVID-19 vaccine or a placebo. Both conserved end residues are part of each CDR3. D genes are given only for firm matches. Rows give clone size only sometimes, using once, few, many, or a class for an expanded clone.

TRBV5-4	TRBJ2-3	-	-	CASSLGAGIDTQYF	TGTGCCAGCAGCTTAGGGGCGGGAATTGATACGCAGTATTTT
TRBV6-2/TRBV6-3	TRBJ1-1	-	-	CASSSPPGFSAFF	TGTGCCAGCAGTTCCCCACCAGGCTTTTCGGCTTTCTTT
TRBV27	TRBJ2-3	-	-	CASRRGDFTDTQYF	TGTGCCAGCAGAAGGGGGGACTTTACAGATACGCAGTATTTT
TRBV2	TRBJ1-4	TRBD1	-	CASSGQGSEKLFF	TGTGCCAGCTCAGGACAGGGTAGTGAAAAACTGTTTTTT
TRBV9	TRBJ2-2	TRBD2	-	CASSARAGGITGELFF	TGTGCCAGCAGCGCCAGAGCGGGAGGTATTACCGGGGAGCTGTTTTTT
TRBV30	TRBJ1-1	-	-	CAWSPGLPNGEAFF	TGTGCCTGGAGTCCGGGACTGCCAAATGGTGAAGCTTTCTTT
TRBV21-1	TRBJ2-1	-	-	CASSGGRARYNEQFF	TGTGCCAGCAGCGGGGGGAGAGCCCGTTACAATGAGCAGTTCTTC
TRBV10-1	TRBJ2-1	-	-	CASSSTSDNEQFF	TGCGCCAGCAGCTCAACTAGTGACAATGAGCAGTTCTTC
TRBV5-6	TRBJ2-1	-	-	CASSLAGVYNEQFF	TGTGCCAGCAGCTTGGCGGGAGTATACAATGAGCAGTTCTTC
TRBV5-6	TRBJ1-1	-	-	CASSLVGGLDTEAFF	TGTGCCAGCAGCTTGGTCGGCGGCTTAGACACTGAAGCTTTCTTT
TRBV7-3	TRBJ1-2	-	-	CASRPAGANYGYTF	TGTGCCAGCAGACCCGCTGGGGCGAACTATGGCTACACCTTC
TRBV10-3	TRBJ2-5	-	once	CAISDPSGPMWGTQYF	TGTGCCATCAGTGACCCCTCGGGACCGATGTGGGGGACCCAGTACTTC
TRBV30	TRBJ1-2	TRBD1	-	CAWDRDLGGYTF	TGTGCCTGGGACAGGGACCTCGGTGGCTACACCTTC
TRBV30	TRBJ2-3	-	-	CAWSAGRVGDTQYF	TGTGCCTGGAGCGCAGGCAGGGTAGGAGATACGCAGTATTTT
TRBV30	TRBJ2-2	-	-	CAWSALGGAGELFF	TGTGCCTGGAGCGCTCTGGGTGGGGCCGGGGAGCTGTTTTTT
TRBV12-5	TRBJ2-1	-	-	CASGLTLGSTYNEQFF	TGTGCTAGTGGTTTGACGCTGGGCTCGACCTACAATGAGCAGTTCTTC
TRBV6-5	TRBJ2-1	-	-	CASSLPGLKAYEQFF	TGTGCCAGCAGTCTCCCCGGCCTCAAGGCCTATGAGCAGTTCTTC
TRBV18	TRBJ2-5	TRBD1	-	CASSHSGTGGEEYPWAQYF	TGTGCCAGCTCACACTCCGGGACAGGGGGCGAAGAATATCCCTGGGCCCAGTACTTC
TRBV27	TRBJ2-1	-	-	CASSLFASANEQFF	TGTGCCAGCAGTTTATTCGCTTCAGCGAATGAGCAGTTCTTC
TRBV6-4	TRBJ2-3	TRBD2	few	CASSDGAGSSTDTQYF	TGTGCCAGCAGTGACGGAGCGGGGTCTAGCACAGATACGCAGTATTTT
TRBV11-2	TRBJ1-1	TRBD1	-	CASSQTGATEAFF	TGTGCCAGCAGCCAGACAGGGGCCACTGAAGCTTTCTTT
TRBV4-2	TRBJ2-3	-	-	CASSQDGEDTQYF	TGTGCCAGCAGCCAAGACGGAGAGGATACGCAGTATTTT
TRBV7-9	TRBJ2-2	-	-	CASSQASDGELFF	TGTGCCAGCAGCCAAGCGAGCGACGGGGAGCTGTTTTTT
TRBV19	TRBJ2-3	-	once	CASSMRVLADTQYF	TGTGCCAGTAGTATGAGGGTCCTGGCAGATACGCAGTATTTT
TRBV20-1	TRBJ2-1	-	-	CSAVANEQFF	TGCAGTGCCGTCGCCAATGAGCAGTTCTTC
TRBV6-1	TRBJ2-7	TRBD2	-	CASSEPLIAGGYHEQYF	TGTGCCAGCAGTGAACCGTTGATAGCGGGAGGGTATCACGAGCAGTACTTC
TRBV5-6	TRBJ2-3	-	-	CASSLVTDPSTDTRYF	TGTGCCAGCAGCTTGGTTACGGACCCTAGCACAGATACGCGGTATTTT
TRBV6-2/TRBV6-3	TRBJ1-1	-	-	CASSYAGSEAFF	TGTGCCAGCAGTTACGCGGGTTCTGAAGCTTTCTTT
TRBV12-3/TRBV12-4	TRBJ1-3	-	-	CASSGNTIYF	TGTGCCAGCTCTGGAAACACCATATATTTT
TRBV18	TRBJ1-1	-	-	CASSPTTGNTEAFF	TGTGCCAGCTCACCAACGACAGGGAACACTGAAGCTTTCTTT
TRBV11-2	TRBJ2-7	TRBD2	-	CASSLLAMGLAGDGDEQYF	TGTGCCAGCAGCTTACTAGCTATGGGACTAGCGGGAGACGGTGACGAGCAGTACTTC
TRBV25-1	TRBJ1-3	-	few	CASSEYSGGGGNTIYF	TGTGCCAGCAGTGAATATAGTGGAGGCGGAGGAAACACCATATATTTT
TRBV6-6	TRBJ1-6	-	few	CASSLGVPNSPLHF	TGTGCCAGCAGTCTAGGAGTTCCGAATTCACCCCTCCACTTT
TRBV6-5	TRBJ2-2	-	many	CASSSTSSTGELFF	TGTGCCAGCAGTAGCACTAGCAGCACCGGGGAGCTGTTTTTT
TRBV4-1	TRBJ2-1	-	once	CASSQDGGSYNEQFF	TGCGCCAGCAGCCAAGATGGGGGCTCCTACAATGAGCAGTTCTTC
TRBV5-4	TRBJ2-2	-	once	CASSPRNTGELFF	TGTGCCAGCAGCCCACGGAACACCGGGGAGCTGTTTTTT
TRBV10-2	TRBJ2-3	-	-	CASSVEAFTDTQYF	TGCGCCAGCAGTGTTGAGGCTTTCACAGATACGCAGTATTTT
TRBV19	TRBJ2-3	TRBD2	-	CASRHSGGTQYF	TGTGCCAGTAGGCACTCGGGAGGGACGCAGTATTTT
TRBV28	TRBJ1-6	TRBD1	-	CASSPPTGGFSPLHF	TGTGCCAGCAGTCCCCCGACAGGGGGCTTTTCACCCCTCCACTTT
TRBV7-6	TRBJ2-5	-	-	CASSFQDYPETQYF	TGTGCCAGCAGCTTCCAGGACTATCCAGAGACCCAGTACTTC
TRBV30	TRBJ1-2	-	-	CAWSAHLSGVLGYTF	TGTGCCTGGAGTGCACACCTCAGTGGGGTTTTGGGCTACACCTTC
TRBV29-1	TRBJ2-7	TRBD1	-	CSAGQDYEQYF	TGCAGCGCGGGACAGGACTACGAGCAGTACTTC
TRBV7-9	TRBJ2-7	TRBD1	-	CASLTPGQSYYEQYF	TGTGCCAGCCTTACCCCGGGACAGAGTTACTACGAGCAGTACTTC
TRBV4-2	TRBJ2-1	TRBD1	-	CASSLSRTDRGGNEQFF	TGTGCCAGCAGCCTCTCAAGGACGGACAGGGGTGGCAATGAGCAGTTCTTC
TRBV6-2/TRBV6-3	TRBJ2-7	-	-	CASSYSMGEHRSQYF	TGTGCCAGCAGTTACTCGATGGGTGAACACCGTTCACAGTACTTC
TRBV11-1	TRBJ2-5	-	-	CASSWGGAETQYF	TGTGCCAGCAGCTGGGGGGGCGCGGAGACCCAGTACTTC
TRBV27	TRBJ1-2	-	-	CASSSSYREHYGYTF	TGTGCCAGCAGTTCCTCATACAGGGAACACTATGGCTACACCTTC